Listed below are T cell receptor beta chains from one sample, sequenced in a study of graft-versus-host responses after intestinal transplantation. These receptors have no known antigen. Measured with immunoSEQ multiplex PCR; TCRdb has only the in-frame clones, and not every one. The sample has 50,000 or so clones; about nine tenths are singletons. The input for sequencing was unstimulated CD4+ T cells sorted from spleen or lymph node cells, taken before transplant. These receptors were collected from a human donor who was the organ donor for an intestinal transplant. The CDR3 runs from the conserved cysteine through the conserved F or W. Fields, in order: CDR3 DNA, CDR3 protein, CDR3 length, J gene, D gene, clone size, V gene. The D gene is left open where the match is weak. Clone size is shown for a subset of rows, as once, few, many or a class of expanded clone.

CDR3nt: TGTGCCAGTAGTATCTCTCTTGCAGCCGGGATCTACGAGCAGTACTTC
CDR3aa: CASSISLAAGIYEQYF
len: 16
j_gene: TRBJ2-7
d_gene: NA
abundance: NA
v_gene: TRBV19

CDR3nt: TGTGCCAGCAGTCGCGGGACAAGGCCGAACACCGGGGAGCTGTTTTTT
CDR3aa: CASSRGTRPNTGELFF
len: 16
j_gene: TRBJ2-2
d_gene: NA
abundance: NA
v_gene: TRBV14

CDR3nt: TGTGCCAGCAGCTTCCTAGCGGGAGGCTCCTACGAGCAGTACTTC
CDR3aa: CASSFLAGGSYEQYF
len: 15
j_gene: TRBJ2-7
d_gene: TRBD2
abundance: NA
v_gene: TRBV7-2

CDR3nt: TGTGCCAGCAGTGAAGTGAGAAGAGCAGCCCAGTACTTC
CDR3aa: CASSEVRRAAQYF
len: 13
j_gene: TRBJ2-5
d_gene: NA
abundance: NA
v_gene: TRBV6-1

CDR3nt: TGTGCCAGCAGTTACACCCAGGGGCACGGAAACACCATATATTTT
CDR3aa: CASSYTQGHGNTIYF
len: 15
j_gene: TRBJ1-3
d_gene: NA
abundance: once
v_gene: TRBV6-6

CDR3nt: TGCGCCAGCAGCCAAGATGTAGCAGGGACCTTGGTCGATACGCAGTATTTT
CDR3aa: CASSQDVAGTLVDTQYF
len: 17
j_gene: TRBJ2-3
d_gene: NA
abundance: NA
v_gene: TRBV4-3

CDR3nt: TGTGCCATCAGTGAGGACTATGGCTACACCTTC
CDR3aa: CAISEDYGYTF
len: 11
j_gene: TRBJ1-2
d_gene: NA
abundance: NA
v_gene: TRBV10-3

CDR3nt: TGTGCCAGCAGCTCCGACTTCCACAGGGGGCGTGGAGTTCCCCAGTACTTC
CDR3aa: CASSSDFHRGRGVPQYF
len: 17
j_gene: TRBJ2-5
d_gene: TRBD1
abundance: NA
v_gene: TRBV28

CDR3nt: TGTGCCAGTAGTATTGTCGACCGAGTTGGGGCCAACGTCCTGACTTTC
CDR3aa: CASSIVDRVGANVLTF
len: 16
j_gene: TRBJ2-6
d_gene: NA
abundance: NA
v_gene: TRBV19

CDR3nt: TGTGCCAGCAGCCCGGGACTAGCGCTCACAGATACGCAGTATTTT
CDR3aa: CASSPGLALTDTQYF
len: 15
j_gene: TRBJ2-3
d_gene: TRBD2
abundance: few
v_gene: TRBV7-3

CDR3nt: TGTGCCAGCTCACCATTAGGCGTGGATACGCAGTATTTT
CDR3aa: CASSPLGVDTQYF
len: 13
j_gene: TRBJ2-3
d_gene: NA
abundance: NA
v_gene: TRBV18

CDR3nt: TGTGCCAGCAGTCCACAAATTATTAAGGGACTAGCGGGAGGGCCAGCCCGTACCTACGAGCAGTACTTC
CDR3aa: CASSPQIIKGLAGGPARTYEQYF
len: 23
j_gene: TRBJ2-7
d_gene: TRBD2
abundance: NA
v_gene: TRBV27

CDR3nt: TGTGCCAGCAGCTTAGCAAGCTCCTACGAGCAGTACTTC
CDR3aa: CASSLASSYEQYF
len: 13
j_gene: TRBJ2-7
d_gene: NA
abundance: NA
v_gene: TRBV7-2

CDR3nt: TGTGCCAGTAGTATTATAGGGTCAGGAAGGCTCTATGGCTACACCTTC
CDR3aa: CASSIIGSGRLYGYTF
len: 16
j_gene: TRBJ1-2
d_gene: NA
abundance: NA
v_gene: TRBV19

CDR3nt: TGTGCCAGCAGTTTATACGAGCAGTACTTC
CDR3aa: CASSLYEQYF
len: 10
j_gene: TRBJ2-7
d_gene: NA
abundance: NA
v_gene: TRBV27

CDR3nt: TGTGCCAGCAGAAGTTACCGGGACAGCAAAAACATTCAGTACTTC
CDR3aa: CASRSYRDSKNIQYF
len: 15
j_gene: TRBJ2-4
d_gene: TRBD1
abundance: few
v_gene: TRBV6-1

CDR3nt: TGCGCCAGCAGCCAGAGCGGGGGATCCTACAATGAGCAGTTCTTC
CDR3aa: CASSQSGGSYNEQFF
len: 15
j_gene: TRBJ2-1
d_gene: TRBD2
abundance: NA
v_gene: TRBV5-1

CDR3nt: TGTGCCAGCAGCCCCGGACTCCCAGCCAATGAGCAGTTCTTC
CDR3aa: CASSPGLPANEQFF
len: 14
j_gene: TRBJ2-1
d_gene: NA
abundance: NA
v_gene: TRBV5-4

CDR3nt: TGTGCCAGCAGAGGCAGCGGTGGGACCAATCAGCCCCAGCATTTT
CDR3aa: CASRGSGGTNQPQHF
len: 15
j_gene: TRBJ1-5
d_gene: NA
abundance: NA
v_gene: TRBV6-5

CDR3nt: TGTGCCAGCAGCTTAACTAGCGGGAAAAAGGGGGTGCAGTATTTT
CDR3aa: CASSLTSGKKGVQYF
len: 15
j_gene: TRBJ2-3
d_gene: TRBD2
abundance: NA
v_gene: TRBV7-2

CDR3nt: TGTGCCAGCAGTCTAGCGGGAGGAAGTTGGAACGAGCAGTACTTC
CDR3aa: CASSLAGGSWNEQYF
len: 15
j_gene: TRBJ2-7
d_gene: TRBD2
abundance: NA
v_gene: TRBV28

CDR3nt: TGTGCCAGCAGTTTTTCGGGACTGGTCTACAATGAGCAGTTCTTC
CDR3aa: CASSFSGLVYNEQFF
len: 15
j_gene: TRBJ2-1
d_gene: NA
abundance: NA
v_gene: TRBV28

CDR3nt: TGTGCCAGCAGCCAAGCCGTCACCGACGAGCAGTACTTC
CDR3aa: CASSQAVTDEQYF
len: 13
j_gene: TRBJ2-7
d_gene: NA
abundance: NA
v_gene: TRBV4-2

CDR3nt: TGTGCCAGTAGTATACCGACAGGGGCTAGAAGGAATGAGCAGTTCTTC
CDR3aa: CASSIPTGARRNEQFF
len: 16
j_gene: TRBJ2-1
d_gene: TRBD1
abundance: NA
v_gene: TRBV19

CDR3nt: TGTGCCAGCAGCTTAGAGAGGAACTATGGCTACACCTTC
CDR3aa: CASSLERNYGYTF
len: 13
j_gene: TRBJ1-2
d_gene: NA
abundance: NA
v_gene: TRBV7-2

CDR3nt: TGTGCCAGCAGCTCCCTTGTCTACTACGAGCAGTACTTC
CDR3aa: CASSSLVYYEQYF
len: 13
j_gene: TRBJ2-7
d_gene: NA
abundance: NA
v_gene: TRBV7-2

CDR3nt: TGTGCCAGCAGCACACGGACTAGCGGGATAAATGAGCAGTTCTTC
CDR3aa: CASSTRTSGINEQFF
len: 15
j_gene: TRBJ2-1
d_gene: TRBD2
abundance: NA
v_gene: TRBV7-2

CDR3nt: TGTGCCAGCAGTTTGATGCGAGGTCAGCCCCAGCATTTT
CDR3aa: CASSLMRGQPQHF
len: 13
j_gene: TRBJ1-5
d_gene: NA
abundance: NA
v_gene: TRBV28

CDR3nt: TGTGCCAGCAGTTTGAGAGGGCTAAACACCGGGGAGCTGTTTTTT
CDR3aa: CASSLRGLNTGELFF
len: 15
j_gene: TRBJ2-2
d_gene: NA
abundance: NA
v_gene: TRBV28

CDR3nt: TGTGCCTGGAGTGGGGGGCAAGAGACCCAGTACTTC
CDR3aa: CAWSGGQETQYF
len: 12
j_gene: TRBJ2-5
d_gene: NA
abundance: NA
v_gene: TRBV30

CDR3nt: TGTGCCAGTGCCCATAGCGGGAGGGTCAGCTCCTACAATGAGCAGTTCTTC
CDR3aa: CASAHSGRVSSYNEQFF
len: 17
j_gene: TRBJ2-1
d_gene: TRBD2
abundance: NA
v_gene: TRBV5-8

CDR3nt: TGTGCCAGCAGCCCACCTAGCGGGAGCACAGATACGCAGTATTTT
CDR3aa: CASSPPSGSTDTQYF
len: 15
j_gene: TRBJ2-3
d_gene: NA
abundance: NA
v_gene: TRBV12-1

CDR3nt: TGTGCCAGCAGCCCTGGGACAGGGAGAGAGACCCAGTACTTC
CDR3aa: CASSPGTGRETQYF
len: 14
j_gene: TRBJ2-5
d_gene: TRBD1
abundance: NA
v_gene: TRBV28

CDR3nt: TGTGCCAGCAGCCCGCAGGGACCTGGAAACACCATATATTTT
CDR3aa: CASSPQGPGNTIYF
len: 14
j_gene: TRBJ1-3
d_gene: NA
abundance: once
v_gene: TRBV14

CDR3nt: TGTGCCAGCAGGGGTACCAGGGCTCCTATGTCTGGGGCCAACGTCCTGACTTTC
CDR3aa: CASRGTRAPMSGANVLTF
len: 18
j_gene: TRBJ2-6
d_gene: NA
abundance: NA
v_gene: TRBV2

CDR3nt: TGTGCCACCAGCAGAGATCTGCCCGGGAGCACCGGGGAGCTGTTTTTT
CDR3aa: CATSRDLPGSTGELFF
len: 16
j_gene: TRBJ2-2
d_gene: NA
abundance: NA
v_gene: TRBV15

CDR3nt: TGTGCCAGCAGCGGAGGGACTAGCGGGTTTATATACAATGAGCAGTTCTTC
CDR3aa: CASSGGTSGFIYNEQFF
len: 17
j_gene: TRBJ2-1
d_gene: TRBD2
abundance: NA
v_gene: TRBV9

CDR3nt: TGTGCCAGCAGCGTAGACCGGGACAGATCAGTCTATGGCTACACCTTC
CDR3aa: CASSVDRDRSVYGYTF
len: 16
j_gene: TRBJ1-2
d_gene: TRBD1
abundance: NA
v_gene: TRBV5-8

CDR3nt: TGCGCCAGCAGCGGGGAAAGGGGCTACGAGCAGTACTTC
CDR3aa: CASSGERGYEQYF
len: 13
j_gene: TRBJ2-7
d_gene: NA
abundance: NA
v_gene: TRBV5-1

CDR3nt: TGTGCCAGCAGCGATCTTAGGACAGAAAAACTGTTTTTT
CDR3aa: CASSDLRTEKLFF
len: 13
j_gene: TRBJ1-4
d_gene: NA
abundance: NA
v_gene: TRBV11-2

CDR3nt: TGTGCCAGCAGCTCCCCCCGGGGAGGAGGGACAACTAATGAAAAACTGTTTTTT
CDR3aa: CASSSPRGGGTTNEKLFF
len: 18
j_gene: TRBJ1-4
d_gene: NA
abundance: NA
v_gene: TRBV7-8